This T cell receptor (beta chain) was recovered during a study of T-cell reconstitution after alpha-beta-depleted transplantation in children. The germline V gene encodes CDR1 SQVTM and CDR2 ANQGSEA. Trimming removed 2 bases from V and 3 bases from J, with 11 bases in between. This CDR3 spans 13 amino acids. General study points: After transplant, high TCRbeta diversity at day 60 in some patients arose from surviving recipient T cells and thymic progenitors.

In the case of this clonotype: Its target is not known.

Preparation of the TCRbeta library was carried out with unique molecular identifiers. TCRdb re-derived calls from the PCR reads in MiXCR, one entry per CDR3 protein. The table has fewer than 700,000 distinct CDR3 sequences, roughly 13% seen once. The genes are TRBV29-1 and TRBJ2-7; D remains unclear. The TCR comes from a male patient aged 10-17 years who had a stem cell transplant for acute myeloid leukemia, so the T cells may come from the graft donor. The material sequenced was PBMCs, mostly from graft donor cells, taken 360 days after TCRalphabeta/CD19-depleted stem cell transplant. CDR3 DNA sequence: TGCAGCGTTGAAAAAGGCACTTTCTACGAGCAGTACTTC. Encoded protein: CSVEKGTFYEQYF.